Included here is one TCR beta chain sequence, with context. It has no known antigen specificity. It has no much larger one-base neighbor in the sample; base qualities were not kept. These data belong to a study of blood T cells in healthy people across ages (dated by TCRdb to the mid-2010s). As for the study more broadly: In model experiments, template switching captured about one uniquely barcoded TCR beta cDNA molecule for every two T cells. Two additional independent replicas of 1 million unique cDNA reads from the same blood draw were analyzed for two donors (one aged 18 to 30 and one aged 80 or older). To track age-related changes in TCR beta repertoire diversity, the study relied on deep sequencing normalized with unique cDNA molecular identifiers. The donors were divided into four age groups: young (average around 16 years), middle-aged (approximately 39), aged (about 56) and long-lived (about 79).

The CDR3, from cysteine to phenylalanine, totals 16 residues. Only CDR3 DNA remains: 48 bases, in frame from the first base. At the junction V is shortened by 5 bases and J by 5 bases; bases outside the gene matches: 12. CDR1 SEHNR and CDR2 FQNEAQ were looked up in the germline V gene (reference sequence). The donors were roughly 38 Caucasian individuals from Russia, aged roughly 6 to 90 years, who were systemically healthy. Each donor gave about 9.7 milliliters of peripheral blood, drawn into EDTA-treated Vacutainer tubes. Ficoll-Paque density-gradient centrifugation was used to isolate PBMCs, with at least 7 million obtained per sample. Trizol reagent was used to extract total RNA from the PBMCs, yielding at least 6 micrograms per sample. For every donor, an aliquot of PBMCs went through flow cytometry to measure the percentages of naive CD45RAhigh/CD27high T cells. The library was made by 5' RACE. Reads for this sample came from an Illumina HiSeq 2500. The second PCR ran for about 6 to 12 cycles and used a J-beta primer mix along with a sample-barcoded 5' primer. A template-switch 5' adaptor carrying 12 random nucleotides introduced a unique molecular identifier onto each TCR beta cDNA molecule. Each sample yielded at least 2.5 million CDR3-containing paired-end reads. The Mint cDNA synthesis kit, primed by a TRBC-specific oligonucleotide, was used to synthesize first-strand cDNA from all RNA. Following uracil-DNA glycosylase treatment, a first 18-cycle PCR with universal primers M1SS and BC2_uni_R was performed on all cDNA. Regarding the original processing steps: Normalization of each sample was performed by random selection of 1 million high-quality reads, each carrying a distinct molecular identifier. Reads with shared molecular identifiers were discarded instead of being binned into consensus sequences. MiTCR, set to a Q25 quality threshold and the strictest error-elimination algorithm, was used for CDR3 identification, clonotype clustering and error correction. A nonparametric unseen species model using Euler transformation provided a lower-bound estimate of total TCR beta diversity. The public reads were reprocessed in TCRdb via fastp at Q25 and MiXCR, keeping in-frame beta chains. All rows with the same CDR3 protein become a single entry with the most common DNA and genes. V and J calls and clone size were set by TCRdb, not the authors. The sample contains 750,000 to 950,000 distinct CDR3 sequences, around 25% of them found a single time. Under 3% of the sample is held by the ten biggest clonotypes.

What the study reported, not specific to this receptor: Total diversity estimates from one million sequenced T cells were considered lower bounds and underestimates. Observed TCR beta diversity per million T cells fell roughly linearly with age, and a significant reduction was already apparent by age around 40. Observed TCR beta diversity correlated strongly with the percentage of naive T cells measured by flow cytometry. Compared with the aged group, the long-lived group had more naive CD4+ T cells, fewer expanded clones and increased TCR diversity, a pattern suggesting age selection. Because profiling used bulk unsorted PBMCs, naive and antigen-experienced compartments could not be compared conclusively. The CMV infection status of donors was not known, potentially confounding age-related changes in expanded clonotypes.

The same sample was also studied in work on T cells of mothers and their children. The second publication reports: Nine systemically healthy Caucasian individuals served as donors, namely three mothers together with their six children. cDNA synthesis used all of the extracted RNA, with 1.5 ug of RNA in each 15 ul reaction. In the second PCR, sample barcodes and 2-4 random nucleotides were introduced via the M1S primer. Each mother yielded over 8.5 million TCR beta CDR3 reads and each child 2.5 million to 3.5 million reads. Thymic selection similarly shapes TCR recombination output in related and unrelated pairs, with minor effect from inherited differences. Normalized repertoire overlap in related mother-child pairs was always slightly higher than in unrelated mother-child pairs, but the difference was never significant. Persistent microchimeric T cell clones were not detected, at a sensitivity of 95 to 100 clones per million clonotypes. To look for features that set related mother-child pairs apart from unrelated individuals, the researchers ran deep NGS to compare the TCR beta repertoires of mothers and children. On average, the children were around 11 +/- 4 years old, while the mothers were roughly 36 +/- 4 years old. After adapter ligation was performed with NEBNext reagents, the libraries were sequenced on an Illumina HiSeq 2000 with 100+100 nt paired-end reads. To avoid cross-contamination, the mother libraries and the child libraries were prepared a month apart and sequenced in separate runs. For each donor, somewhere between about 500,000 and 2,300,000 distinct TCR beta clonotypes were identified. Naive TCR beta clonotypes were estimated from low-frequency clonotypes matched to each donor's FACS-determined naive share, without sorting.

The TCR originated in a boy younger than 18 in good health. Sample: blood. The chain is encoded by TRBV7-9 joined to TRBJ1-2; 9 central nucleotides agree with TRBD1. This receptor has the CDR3 CASSHDRGGQKYGYTF. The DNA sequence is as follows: TGTGCCAGCAGCCACGACAGGGGGGGACAGAAATATGGCTACACCTTC.